The rows below give T cell receptor beta chains drawn from one sample of a study of neurological immune-mediated disorders. MiXCR, applied by TCRdb to the 5' RACE reads, yields one record per CDR3 protein. The sample lists fewer than 85,000 distinct CDR3 sequences; about 4% were seen once. Sequencing used PBMCs. All receptors derive from a man aged 30-40 years with multiple sclerosis. Both conserved end residues are part of each CDR3. The D gene is left open where the match is weak. Only some rows state a clone size, as once, few, many or a class for expanded clones.

D	V	size	J	CDR3	DNA
NA	TRBV25-1	many	TRBJ2-5	CASSEGGQETQYF	TGTGCCAGCAGTGAAGGGGGGCAAGAGACCCAGTACTTC
TRBD1	TRBV29-1	many	TRBJ2-7	CSVRDRSWGEQYF	TGCAGCGTCCGGGACAGGTCTTGGGGCGAGCAGTACTTC
NA	TRBV12-3/TRBV12-4	many	TRBJ1-6	CASSLNPPPLNF	TGTGCCAGCAGTTTAAACCCCCCACCCCTCAACTTT
NA	TRBV5-5	medium-sized	TRBJ2-7	CASSPGGQEWHEQYF	TGTGCCAGCAGCCCGGGAGGACAGGAATGGCACGAGCAGTACTTC
NA	TRBV12-3/TRBV12-4	many	TRBJ2-2	CASSLGSYTGELFF	TGTGCCAGCAGTTTAGGGAGTTACACCGGGGAGCTGTTTTTT
NA	TRBV7-9	NA	TRBJ1-5	CASSSQGDQPQNF	TGTGCCAGCAGCTCGCAGGGTGATCAGCCCCAGAATTTT
NA	TRBV7-8	many	TRBJ2-2	CASSFRDYAGELFF	TGTGCCAGCAGCTTCCGGGATTACGCCGGGGAGCTGTTTTTT
NA	TRBV5-1	many	TRBJ1-4	CASRITGSRDEKLFF	TGCGCCAGCAGAATTACCGGAAGTCGCGATGAAAAACTGTTTTTT
NA	TRBV10-3	many	TRBJ1-1	CASVGGTEAFF	TGTGCCAGTGTTGGGGGGACTGAAGCTTTCTTT
TRBD2	TRBV20-1	many	TRBJ2-7	CSAILKPSSGDTFSYEQYF	TGCAGTGCTATCCTAAAACCCTCTAGCGGGGACACCTTTTCCTACGAGCAGTACTTC
NA	TRBV29-1	many	TRBJ2-7	CSVEQGRNEQYF	TGCAGCGTTGAACAGGGTAGGAACGAGCAGTACTTC
NA	TRBV6-6	many	TRBJ1-5	CASSSDRRGQPQHF	TGTGCCAGCAGTTCCGACAGGAGGGGTCAGCCCCAGCATTTT
TRBD1	TRBV4-1	many	TRBJ1-4	CASSKGATNEKLFF	TGCGCCAGCAGCAAGGGGGCGACTAATGAAAAACTGTTTTTT
TRBD1	TRBV29-1	few	TRBJ2-1	CSGGQRGPEQFF	TGCAGCGGGGGACAGCGTGGACCCGAGCAGTTCTTC
NA	TRBV5-1	many	TRBJ2-3	CASSPGQTRDTQYF	TGCGCCAGCAGCCCGGGACAAACTAGGGATACGCAGTATTTT
TRBD1	TRBV15	many	TRBJ1-6	CATSRDQVRGHSPLHF	TGTGCCACCAGCAGAGATCAGGTCAGGGGGCATTCACCCCTCCACTTT
TRBD2	TRBV15	many	TRBJ2-5	CATSRPAGGSETQYF	TGTGCCACCAGCAGACCAGCGGGGGGGTCGGAGACCCAGTACTTC